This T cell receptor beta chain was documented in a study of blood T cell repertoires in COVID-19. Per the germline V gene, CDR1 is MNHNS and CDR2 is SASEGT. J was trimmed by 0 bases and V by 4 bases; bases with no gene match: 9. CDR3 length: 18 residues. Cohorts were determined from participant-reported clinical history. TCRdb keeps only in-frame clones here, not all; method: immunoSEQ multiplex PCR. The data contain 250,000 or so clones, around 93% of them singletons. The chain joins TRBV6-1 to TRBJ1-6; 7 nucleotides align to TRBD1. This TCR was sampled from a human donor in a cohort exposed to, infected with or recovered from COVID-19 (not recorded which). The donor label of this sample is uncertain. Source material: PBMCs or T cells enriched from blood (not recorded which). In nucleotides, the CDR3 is TGTGCCAGCAGTGCCGGGACAGCTTTGCTCTCCTATAATTCACCCCTCCACTTT. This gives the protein CASSAGTALLSYNSPLHF.